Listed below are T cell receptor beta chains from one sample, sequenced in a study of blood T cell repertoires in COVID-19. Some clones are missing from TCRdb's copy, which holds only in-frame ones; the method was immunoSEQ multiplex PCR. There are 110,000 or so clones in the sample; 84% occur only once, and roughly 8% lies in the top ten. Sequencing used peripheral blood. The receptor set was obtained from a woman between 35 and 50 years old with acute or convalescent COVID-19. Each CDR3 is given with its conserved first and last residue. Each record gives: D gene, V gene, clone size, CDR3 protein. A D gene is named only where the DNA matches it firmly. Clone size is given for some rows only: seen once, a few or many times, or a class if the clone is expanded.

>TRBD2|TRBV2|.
CASRRTSGPSSSYNEQFF
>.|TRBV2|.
CAGRVDRLTGELFF
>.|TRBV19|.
CASGQAGDSPLHF
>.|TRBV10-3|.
CAISELSGATYEQYF
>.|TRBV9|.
CASSVTSSGNTIYF
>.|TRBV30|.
CAWTGVGGYTF
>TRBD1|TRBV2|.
CASGDRVPETQYF
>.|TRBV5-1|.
CASSPEGSSGNTIYF
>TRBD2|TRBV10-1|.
CASSRAGDEQFF
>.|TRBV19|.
CASSIRTGYLGEQYF
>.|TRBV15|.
CATSPRDFDSVQYF
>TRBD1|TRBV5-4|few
CASSLFADREAFF
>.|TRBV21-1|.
CASSKGADDHGYTF
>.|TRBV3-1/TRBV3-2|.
CASSRGGSADTQYF
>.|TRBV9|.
CASSVDGGNSPLHF
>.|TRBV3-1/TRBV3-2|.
CASSHLAGSGSGNTIYF
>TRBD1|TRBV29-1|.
CSVEDRGYGYTF
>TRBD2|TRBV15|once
CATSRVVTSGGNYEQYF
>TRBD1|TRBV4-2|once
CASSQDQGGPNQPQHF
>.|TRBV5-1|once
CASSFRDKGYEQYF
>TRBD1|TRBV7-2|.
CASSGGTGFGNSPLHF
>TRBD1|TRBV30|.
CAWSVQGGNTEAFF
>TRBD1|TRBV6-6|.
CASSPTGQPRLTGANVLTF